Included here is one TCR beta chain sequence, with context. The CDR3 runs to 14 residues. CDR1 LNHDA and CDR2 SQIVND come from the germline V gene (reference sequence). The V end was cut by 5 bases, the J end by 1 base, with 9 bases between. Original handling: How many nucleated cells were present was estimated from reference gene primer amplification. Repertoires were generated with immunoSEQ multiplex PCR, while TCRdb's copy carries only in-frame clones and drops some. The DNA gave D and trimming, while V, J and clone size come from that table. The sample has around 400,000 clones; roughly 86% are singletons. A Seattle source enrolled patients during active infection and followed them longitudinally. These data belong to a study of blood T cell repertoires in COVID-19. Study as a whole: The samples span acute and convalescent COVID-19 from the United States, Italy and Spain. PBMCs, B-cell-depleted T cells, or T cells provided the cDNA or gDNA that made up the material.

The chain carries TRBV19 and TRBJ1-5, with D uncertain. Sequences were obtained from peripheral blood. The sequence was collected from a woman aged 55-75 years with COVID-19, enrolled during active disease. The CDR3 DNA follows: TGTGCCAGTAGTCCGATCGGGAGCAATCAGCCCCAGCATTTT. Translated: CASSPIGSNQPQHF. Combining the CDR3 with reference TRBV19 and TRBJ1-5 gives the whole variable domain DGGITQSPKYLFRKEGQNVTLSCEQNLNHDAMYWYRQDPGQGLRLIYYSQIVNDFQKGDIAEGYSVSREKKESFPLTVTSAQKNPTAFYLCASSPIGSNQPQHFGDGTRLSIL.